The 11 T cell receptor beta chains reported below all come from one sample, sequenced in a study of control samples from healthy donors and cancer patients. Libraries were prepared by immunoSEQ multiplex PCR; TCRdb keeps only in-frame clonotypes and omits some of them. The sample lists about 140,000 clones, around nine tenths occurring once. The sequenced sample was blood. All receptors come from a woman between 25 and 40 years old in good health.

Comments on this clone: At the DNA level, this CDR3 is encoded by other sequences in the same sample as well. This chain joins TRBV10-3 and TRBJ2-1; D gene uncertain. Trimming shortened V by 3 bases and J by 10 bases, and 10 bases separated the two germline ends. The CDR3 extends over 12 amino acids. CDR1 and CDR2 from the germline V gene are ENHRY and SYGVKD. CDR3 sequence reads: CAISEGSPEQFF. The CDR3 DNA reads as TGTGCCATCAGTGAAGGCAGTCCCGAGCAGTTCTTC.

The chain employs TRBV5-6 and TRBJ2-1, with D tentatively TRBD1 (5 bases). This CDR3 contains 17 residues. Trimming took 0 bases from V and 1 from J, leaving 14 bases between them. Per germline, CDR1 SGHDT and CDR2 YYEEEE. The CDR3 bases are TGTGCCAGCAGCTTGGCGCAGGGCTTGAGGTCCTACAATGAGCAGTTCTTC. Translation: CASSLAQGLRSYNEQFF.

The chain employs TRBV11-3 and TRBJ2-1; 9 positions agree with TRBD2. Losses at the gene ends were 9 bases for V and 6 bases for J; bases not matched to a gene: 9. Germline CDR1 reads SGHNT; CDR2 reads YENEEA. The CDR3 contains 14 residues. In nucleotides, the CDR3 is TGTGCCAGTAGCGGCGGGAGGGCGGGCAATGAGCAGTTCTTC. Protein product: CASSGGRAGNEQFF.

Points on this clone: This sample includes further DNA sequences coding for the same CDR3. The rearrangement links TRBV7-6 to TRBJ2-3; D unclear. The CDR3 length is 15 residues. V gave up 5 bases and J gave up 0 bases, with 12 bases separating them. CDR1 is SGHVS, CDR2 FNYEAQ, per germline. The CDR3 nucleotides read TGTGCCAGCAGCCTGGTCTCCCCTAGCACAGATACGCAGTATTTT. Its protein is CASSLVSPSTDTQYF.

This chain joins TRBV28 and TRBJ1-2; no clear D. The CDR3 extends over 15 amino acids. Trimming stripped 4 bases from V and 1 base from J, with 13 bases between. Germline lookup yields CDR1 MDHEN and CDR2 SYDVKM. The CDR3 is CASSSHEGLNYGYTF. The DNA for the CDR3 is TGTGCCAGCAGTTCCCACGAAGGGCTTAACTATGGCTACACCTTC.

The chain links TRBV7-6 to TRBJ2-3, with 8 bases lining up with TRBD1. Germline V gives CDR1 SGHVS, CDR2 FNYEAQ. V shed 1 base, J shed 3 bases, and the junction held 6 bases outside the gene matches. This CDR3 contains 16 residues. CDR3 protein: CASSLGAGGHTDTQYF. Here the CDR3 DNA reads TGTGCCAGCAGCTTAGGGGCAGGGGGCCATACAGATACGCAGTATTTT.

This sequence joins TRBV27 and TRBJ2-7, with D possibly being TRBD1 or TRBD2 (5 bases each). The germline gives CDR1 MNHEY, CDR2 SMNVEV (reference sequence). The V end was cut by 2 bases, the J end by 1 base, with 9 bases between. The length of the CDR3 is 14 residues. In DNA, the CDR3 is TGTGCCAGCAGTTTAAAGGGACCATCCTACGAGCAGTACTTC. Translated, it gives CASSLKGPSYEQYF.

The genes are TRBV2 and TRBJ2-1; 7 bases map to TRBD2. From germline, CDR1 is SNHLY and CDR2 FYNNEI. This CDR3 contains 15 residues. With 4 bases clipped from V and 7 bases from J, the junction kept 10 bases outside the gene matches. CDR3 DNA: TGTGCCAGCAGTGCGGAGGGCGGGAGATTGAATGAGCAGTTCTTC. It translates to CASSAEGGRLNEQFF.

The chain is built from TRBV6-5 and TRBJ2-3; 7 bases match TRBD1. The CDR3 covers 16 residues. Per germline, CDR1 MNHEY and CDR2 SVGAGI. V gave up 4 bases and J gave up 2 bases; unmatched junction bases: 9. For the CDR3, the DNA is TGTGCCAGCAGTTCACGACCGGGACAGATCACAGATACGCAGTATTTT. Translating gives CASSSRPGQITDTQYF.

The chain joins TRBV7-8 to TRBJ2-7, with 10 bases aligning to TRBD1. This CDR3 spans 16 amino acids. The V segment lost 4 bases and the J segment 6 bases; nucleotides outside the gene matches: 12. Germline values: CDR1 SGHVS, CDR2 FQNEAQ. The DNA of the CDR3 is TGTGCCAGCAGCTACAGGCCGGGGACAGGGGCTGGCGAGCAGTACTTC. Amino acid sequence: CASSYRPGTGAGEQYF.

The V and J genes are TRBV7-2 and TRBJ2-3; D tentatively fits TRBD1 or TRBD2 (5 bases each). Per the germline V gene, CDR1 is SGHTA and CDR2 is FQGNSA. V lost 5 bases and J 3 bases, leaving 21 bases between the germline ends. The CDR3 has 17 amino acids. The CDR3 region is CASSLQGGAEATDTQYF. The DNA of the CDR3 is TGTGCCAGCAGCCTCCAGGGTGGAGCGGAGGCGACAGATACGCAGTATTTT.